The text below deals with one TCR beta chain. Sequencing was performed with immunoSEQ multiplex PCR; in TCRdb, only in-frame clones are kept and a portion is missing. The data show approximately 140,000 clones, with 92% seen just once and roughly 1.1% held by the top ten. This record comes from a study of T cell responses to AZD1222 COVID-19 vaccine. Looked up from germline, CDR1 is LGHDT and CDR2 is YNNKEL (reference sequence). V lost 8 bases to trimming and J lost 4 bases, with 11 bases between them. This CDR3 comprises 13 residues. This clonotype was obtained from an adult who received the AZD1222 COVID-19 vaccine. The J gene is TRBJ2-2, the V gene TRBV3-1 (or the pseudogene TRBV3-2); a weak D match, TRBD2 (5 bases). Specimen: peripheral blood, collected 28 days after the second AZD1222 dose. As DNA, the CDR3 is TGTGCCAGCGGGAGCTTCAGCACCGGGGAGCTGTTTTTT. It encodes CASGSFSTGELFF.